In its sample, the clone carrying this T cell receptor beta chain was seen a few times. The table came from immunoSEQ multiplex PCR; TCRdb's copy has only in-frame clones and leaves some out. The sample records roughly 32,000 clones, 80% to 90% being singletons. This sample was included in a study of blood T cell repertoires in COVID-19. CDR1 is MNHEY, CDR2 SVGAGI, per germline. The CDR3 covers 14 residues. V dropped 6 bases and J dropped 10; count of bases not matched to a gene: 6. This TCR derives from a woman older than 75 with active or convalescent COVID-19. Sequencing was done on a sample of peripheral blood. V gene TRBV6-5 combines with J gene TRBJ1-6; 10 bases are shared with TRBD1. In nucleotides, the CDR3 is TGTGCCAGCAGCTCGGACAGGGGGGGCTCACCCCTCCACTTT. Translation: CASSSDRGGSPLHF.